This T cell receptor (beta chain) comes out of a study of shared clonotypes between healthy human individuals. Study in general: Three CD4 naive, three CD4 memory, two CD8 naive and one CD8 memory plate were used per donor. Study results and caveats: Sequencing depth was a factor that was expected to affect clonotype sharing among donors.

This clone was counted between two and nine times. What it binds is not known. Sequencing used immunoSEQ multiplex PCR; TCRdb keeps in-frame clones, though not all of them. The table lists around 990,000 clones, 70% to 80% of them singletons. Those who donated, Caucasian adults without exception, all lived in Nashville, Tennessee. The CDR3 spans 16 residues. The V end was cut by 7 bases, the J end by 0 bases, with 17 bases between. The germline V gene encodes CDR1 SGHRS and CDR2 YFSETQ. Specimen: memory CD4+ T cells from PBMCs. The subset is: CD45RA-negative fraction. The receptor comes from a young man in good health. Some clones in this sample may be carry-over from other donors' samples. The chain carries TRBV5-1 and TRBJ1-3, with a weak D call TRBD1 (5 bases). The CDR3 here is CASGDSGPGSGNTIYF. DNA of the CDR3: TGCGCCAGCGGCGATTCGGGACCGGGCTCTGGAAACACCATATATTTT.